The source of this T cell receptor (beta chain) is a study of OX40 agonist ivuxolimab in advanced cancers. Here immunoSEQ multiplex PCR was the method, and the copy in TCRdb shows in-frame clones only, minus some. The repertoire includes just under 75,000 clones, 90% to 95% of them detected once, and roughly 0.45% sits in the top ten. CDR1 is SGHAT and CDR2 is FQNNGV in the germline V gene. CDR3 size: 15 residues. V shed 2 bases, J shed 4 bases, and the junction held 4 bases outside the gene matches. The chain links TRBV11-2 to TRBJ2-7, with 11 bases lining up with TRBD2. The source is an adult with an advanced solid tumor such as melanoma, head and neck, liver or kidney cancer. Sequenced here: CD4+ or CD8+ T cells sorted from blood, sampled in a trial of the OX40 agonist ivuxolimab. CDR3 amino acids: CASSLLAGGTYEQYF. The CDR3 DNA is TGTGCCAGCAGCTTACTAGCGGGAGGTACATACGAGCAGTACTTC.